The 6 T cell receptor beta chains below were found in one sample sequenced in a study of shared clonotypes between healthy human individuals. Terminally differentiated effector memory CD45RA+ cells were excluded by CCR7 positive selection of CD45RO-negative cells. The assay was immunoSEQ multiplex PCR, and TCRdb's table has in-frame clones only and misses some. The sample lists approximately 2,000,000 clones; approximately 92% were seen once. The specimen was naive CD8+ T cells from PBMCs. Receptor source: a man aged 18 to 30 in good health. Some clones in this sample may be carry-over from other donors' samples.

The genes are TRBV4-3 and TRBJ1-2; 10 nucleotides agree with TRBD1. This CDR3 comprises 16 residues. CDR1 is LGHNA, CDR2 YSLEER, per germline. With V trimmed by 3 bases and J by 11 bases, 15 bases remained unmatched. CDR3 sequence: CASSQGDRGARSFYTF. For the CDR3, the DNA is TGCGCCAGCAGCCAGGGGGACAGGGGCGCGAGGTCCTTTTACACCTTC.

The rearrangement links TRBV28 to TRBJ2-3, with TRBD1 matching over 8 bases. J lost 1 base, V lost 6 bases, and 6 bases had no gene match. The germline V gene encodes CDR1 MDHEN and CDR2 SYDVKM. The CDR3 runs 15 residues. The DNA for the CDR3 is TGTGCCAGCAGGACACCGGGACAGGGCACAGATACGCAGTATTTT. Amino acids: CASRTPGQGTDTQYF.

This sequence joins TRBV2 and TRBJ1-5, with D perhaps matching TRBD1 (5 bases). V was clipped by 9 bases and J by 4 bases, with 10 bases between them. CDR1 is SNHLY, CDR2 FYNNEI, per germline. The CDR3 consists of 12 residues. DNA for the CDR3: TGTGCCAGTACGAGGGGAAATCAGCCCCAGCATTTT. Translating it yields CASTRGNQPQHF. The entire variable domain, with the rest obtained from reference TRBV2 and TRBJ1-5, is as follows: EPEVTQTPSHQVTQMGQEVILRCVPISNHLYFYWYRQILGQKVEFLVSFYNNEISEKSEIFDDQFSVERPDGSNFTLKIRSTKLEDSAMYFCASTRGNQPQHFGDGTRLSIL.

The chain couples TRBV27 to TRBJ2-7; 7 positions agree with TRBD1. The germline gives CDR1 MNHEY, CDR2 SMNVEV (reference sequence). Losses at the gene ends were 8 bases for V and 4 bases for J; bases not matched to a gene: 14. This CDR3 spans 15 amino acids. This CDR3 is CASQTGTRLIYEQYF. The DNA for the CDR3 is TGTGCCAGCCAGACAGGGACCCGACTTATTTACGAGCAGTACTTC.

V usage is TRBV4-3 and J usage is TRBJ1-1; D unresolved. Per germline, CDR1 LGHNA and CDR2 YSLEER. This CDR3 has 15 amino acids. The V and J ends lost 4 bases and 4 bases respectively, with 16 bases between them. The CDR3 nucleotides read TGCGCCAGCAGCCTAAGAGCGATTTCCCCCACTGAAGCTTTCTTT. It is translated as CASSLRAISPTEAFF.

The J gene is TRBJ2-1, the V gene TRBV14; the D gene is possibly TRBD1 (6 bases). The germline V gene has CDR1 SGHDN and CDR2 FVKESK. V lost 0 bases, J lost 0 bases, and 30 bases lay in between. The CDR3 has 23 residues. The CDR3 region has the DNA TGTGCCAGCAGCCAAGATTGGTTTCTTGGTACCCCTGGGGGCTCCAGCTCCTACAATGAGCAGTTCTTC. Its translation is CASSQDWFLGTPGGSSSYNEQFF.